This T cell receptor beta chain emerged from a study of beta chain features in type 1 diabetes. Study-wide results and caveats: A possible short-template PCR bias applies equally to patients and controls.

The authors reverse transcribed all of the isolated RNA, so sequencing captured expressed TCRB transcripts. Profiling relied on immunoSEQ multiplex PCR, and the TCRdb table lists in-frame clones only, not all of them. The sample includes about 130,000 clones, nearly 9.5% seen only once; the top ten take around 0.63%. Each donor gave one heparinised blood draw averaging around 120 mL. This clone was counted between two and nine times. Its antigen is not known. CDR1 is SGHRS and CDR2 is YFSETQ in the germline V gene. V trimming: 4 bases; J trimming: 4 bases; junction bases outside the gene matches: 9. This CDR3 comprises 16 residues.

Specimen: central memory CD4+ T cells from blood. The chain joins TRBV5-1 to TRBJ2-1, with 9 bases that match TRBD1. The sequence was collected from a man between 18 and 35 years old in good health. The CDR3 here is CASSHGTGGAYNEQFF. The CDR3 coding sequence is TGCGCCAGCAGCCACGGCACAGGGGGCGCGTACAATGAGCAGTTCTTC.